This T cell receptor (beta chain) was captured by sequencing in a study of cytomegalovirus exposure and HLA in healthy donors. PCR employed 60 Vbeta and 13 Jbeta primers. Assay used: immunoSEQ multiplex PCR; TCRdb lists only in-frame clones, some missing. The sample comprises some 200,000 clones, 75% to 85% of which are singletons, and 1.4% rests with the top ten. This TCR came from a girl aged 10-17 years in good health and CMV-seronegative. What was sequenced was PBMCs.

The CDR3 sequence: CASSPRPRVNEKLFF. The CDR3 nucleotides are TGTGCCAGCAGCCCACGCCCTCGCGTAAATGAAAAACTGTTTTTT. The J gene is TRBJ1-4, the V gene TRBV5-8; no reliable D call. Trimming removed 4 bases at V and 5 bases at J, with 15 bases between. The germline V gene has CDR1 SGHTS and CDR2 YDEGEE. The CDR3 totals 15 residues.